The table lists the clone carrying this T cell receptor beta chain with a few counts. Its antigen is undetermined. The entry originates in a study of beta chain features in type 1 diabetes. Notes on the study in general: Shortening of TCRB CDR3s, moderate but significant, appeared in all four CD4+ subsets of Type 1 diabetes patients.

The CDR3 loop spans 16 amino acids. Germline loops: CDR1 LGHNA, CDR2 YSLEER. Trimming took off 0 bases at V and 4 bases at J, with 16 bases between the two ends. Since all of the isolated RNA was reverse transcribed, expressed TCRB transcripts were what got sequenced. The repertoire was sequenced with immunoSEQ multiplex PCR; TCRdb's copy has only in-frame clones and lacks some. The sample yields more than 100,000 clones, roughly 10% seen once. V is TRBV4-3 and J is TRBJ2-7, with a weak D call TRBD1 (6 bases). Specimen: central memory CD4+ T cells from blood. The clonotype comes from a man aged 30 to 39 with type 1 diabetes. The CDR3 sequence: CASSQERQGNGYEQYF. In DNA form, the CDR3 reads TGCGCCAGCAGCCAAGAACGTCAGGGGAACGGATACGAGCAGTACTTC.